This entry concerns a single T cell receptor beta chain. Mismatch with germline at one junction end may stem from a read error. Assay: immunoSEQ multiplex PCR; the TCRdb copy retains only in-frame clones and omits some. The top ten clones hold under 6.5% of a sample with fewer than 450,000 clones, about 87% of them seen once. CDR1 is LNHDA and CDR2 is SQIVND in the germline V gene (reference sequence). The CDR3 is 14 residues long. These data come from a study of blood T cell repertoires in COVID-19. On the study more broadly: T cells, B-cell-depleted T cells, or PBMCs provided the cDNA or gDNA that served as material.

Followed longitudinally, the Seattle patients had been enrolled during active infection. The chain combines TRBV19 with TRBJ2-7; 9 bases agree with TRBD2. The sequence was collected from a woman in her forties or fifties with COVID-19, enrolled during active disease. Sequencing was performed on peripheral blood. CDR3 nucleotide sequence: TGTGCCAGTAGATTAGCGGGAGCCTCCCACGAGCAGTACTTC. It codes for CASRLAGASHEQYF.